These T cell receptor beta chains were read from a single sample in a study of blood T cell repertoires in COVID-19. Repertoires were generated with immunoSEQ multiplex PCR, while TCRdb's copy carries only in-frame clones and drops some. The repertoire holds about 160,000 clones, with around 83% as singletons. Sequencing was done on a sample of peripheral blood. The receptor source for this set is a woman aged 45 to 65 with COVID-19, enrolled during active disease. CDR3s include the opening cysteine and the closing phenylalanine or tryptophan. A D gene is named only where the DNA matches it firmly. Rows may omit the clone size; those that give it use once, few, many or a size class.

TRBD1	.	TRBV5-1	14	TRBJ1-4	CASSPGQGAEKLFF	TGCGCCAGCAGTCCGGGACAGGGGGCTGAAAAACTGTTTTTT
.	.	TRBV6-1	11	TRBJ2-7	CASSEYYEQYF	TGTGCCAGCAGTGAGTATTACGAGCAGTACTTC
TRBD1	.	TRBV10-2	14	TRBJ1-2	CASTMTGGDYGYTF	TGCGCCAGCACAATGACAGGGGGCGACTATGGCTACACCTTC
TRBD1	.	TRBV5-1	15	TRBJ1-1	CASSSRTGANTEAFF	TGCGCCAGCAGCTCGAGGACAGGGGCGAACACTGAAGCTTTCTTT
.	.	TRBV3-1/TRBV3-2	13	TRBJ2-2	CASRQSVTGELFF	TGTGCCAGCAGACAAAGCGTCACCGGGGAGCTGTTTTTT
TRBD2	.	TRBV9	17	TRBJ2-3	CASSVEPSGGGVDTQYF	TGTGCCAGCAGCGTAGAACCTAGCGGGGGCGGAGTCGATACGCAGTATTTT
TRBD1	.	TRBV11-3	13	TRBJ2-5	CASSRRGLETQYF	TGTGCCAGCAGCCGCAGGGGGCTAGAGACCCAGTACTTC
TRBD2	few	TRBV6-6	15	TRBJ2-1	CASSHTSDTRGEQFF	TGTGCCAGCAGCCATACTAGCGACACGAGGGGTGAGCAGTTCTTC
TRBD2	.	TRBV6-5	15	TRBJ2-7	CASTRTSGGAEEQYF	TGTGCCAGCACTAGGACTAGCGGGGGGGCGGAGGAGCAGTACTTC
TRBD2	few	TRBV5-6	16	TRBJ2-2	CASSGISGGLSGELFF	TGTGCCAGCAGCGGGATAAGCGGGGGTCTGTCCGGGGAGCTGTTTTTT
TRBD1	.	TRBV5-1	14	TRBJ1-4	CASSTGQGDEKLFF	TGCGCCAGCAGCACGGGACAGGGGGACGAAAAACTGTTTTTT
.	.	TRBV3-1/TRBV3-2	13	TRBJ1-2	CASSQVLGAGYTF	TGTGCCAGCAGCCAAGTACTGGGGGCCGGCTACACCTTC
.	.	TRBV7-3	15	TRBJ2-3	CASSLYAGNTDTQYF	TGTGCCAGCAGCTTATATGCAGGGAACACAGATACGCAGTATTTT
TRBD2	.	TRBV4-1	15	TRBJ2-7	CASSIAGVDPYEQYF	TGCGCCAGTTCCATAGCGGGGGTAGACCCCTACGAGCAGTACTTC
.	.	TRBV3-1/TRBV3-2	13	TRBJ1-3	CASSQGPTPTIYF	TGTGCCAGCAGCCAAGGGCCGACACCCACCATATATTTT
TRBD1	.	TRBV5-1	15	TRBJ1-5	CASSPGTGMGQPQHF	TGCGCCAGCAGTCCCGGGACAGGGATGGGTCAGCCCCAGCATTTT
.	.	TRBV30	17	TRBJ1-6	CAWSPLDSNSYNSPLHF	TGTGCCTGGAGTCCGTTGGACAGTAACTCCTATAATTCACCCCTCCACTTT
.	.	TRBV7-3	12	TRBJ2-1	CASSRTGFEQFF	TGTGCCAGCAGCCGAACGGGGTTTGAGCAGTTCTTC
TRBD1	.	TRBV7-9	15	TRBJ2-3	CASSHDRGPTDTQYF	TGTGCCAGCAGCCATGACAGGGGGCCCACAGATACGCAGTATTTT
.	.	TRBV7-2	13	TRBJ2-7	CASSLAVSGEQYF	TGTGCCAGCAGCTTAGCTGTCTCGGGGGAGCAGTACTTC
.	.	TRBV5-4	14	TRBJ2-7	CASSPGLWSYEQYF	TGTGCCAGCAGCCCGGGACTTTGGTCCTACGAGCAGTACTTC
.	.	TRBV9	13	TRBJ2-1	CASSVQTYNEQFF	TGTGCCAGCAGCGTCCAAACCTACAATGAGCAGTTCTTC
.	.	TRBV7-9	16	TRBJ2-6	CASSLPRGSGANVLTF	TGTGCCAGCAGCCTCCCTCGGGGGTCTGGGGCCAACGTCCTGACTTTC
.	.	TRBV2	13	TRBJ2-7	CASSELPRQTKYF	TGTGCCAGCAGTGAACTCCCCCGACAGACAAAGTACTTC
TRBD1	.	TRBV5-1	15	TRBJ1-4	CASSNTGGANEKLFF	TGCGCCAGCAGCAATACAGGGGGCGCTAATGAAAAACTGTTTTTT
TRBD1	.	TRBV6-5	15	TRBJ1-1	CASSYSTTGDTEAFF	TGTGCCAGCAGTTACTCCACGACAGGGGACACTGAAGCTTTCTTT
.	few	TRBV7-6	15	TRBJ1-3	CASSQSGNSGNTIYF	TGTGCCAGCAGCCAGTCGGGGAACTCTGGAAACACCATATATTTT
TRBD1	.	TRBV28	15	TRBJ2-3	CASSTPGTGVGTQYF	TGTGCCAGCAGTACTCCCGGGACAGGGGTAGGTACGCAGTATTTT